A single sample is the source of the 31 T cell receptor beta chains below, sequenced in a study of vaccination effects on CD4 cells after COVID-19. Which antigens these TCRs recognize remains unknown. ViraFEST expansion of antigen-specific CD4+ T cells with viral peptide pools preceded sequencing. Investigators separated out CD4+ T cells once less than 11 days of culture had passed. Two doses of BNT162b2 or mRNA-1273 vaccine were administered to participants. This table comes from immunoSEQ multiplex PCR, and its TCRdb copy is limited to in-frame clones, with some not included. The repertoire includes fewer than 25,000 clones, about 70% of them detected once, and over 7.5% sits in the top ten. Sequencing was performed on CD4+ T cells from PBMCs cultured with SARS-CoV-2 spike peptides, taken after COVID-19 vaccination. The source of these receptors is a human donor who received a COVID-19 vaccine.

V gene TRBV2 combines with J gene TRBJ1-4, with D possibly TRBD1 on 5 matching bases. CDR1 is SNHLY, CDR2 FYNNEI, per germline. This CDR3 has 14 residues. V was trimmed by 5 bases and J by 8 bases, leaving 15 bases between them. CDR3 amino acids: CASSIRGVAEKLFF. In nucleotides, the CDR3 is TGTGCCAGCAGTATTAGGGGTGTGGCGGAAAAACTGTTTTTT. Complete variable domain (other parts from reference TRBV2 and TRBJ1-4): EPEVTQTPSHQVTQMGQEVILRCVPISNHLYFYWYRQILGQKVEFLVSFYNNEISEKSEIFDDQFSVERPDGSNFTLKIRSTKLEDSAMYFCASSIRGVAEKLFFGSGTQLSVL.

This clone was found once. The chain carries TRBV19 and TRBJ2-5, with D unclear. Trimming shortened V by 6 bases and J by 5 bases, and 16 bases separated the two germline ends. The CDR3 is made up of 14 amino acids. Germline CDR1 LNHDA, CDR2 SQIVND (reference sequence). The CDR3 protein is CASRQTTSSETQYF. DNA of the CDR3: TGTGCCAGTAGACAGACCACCAGCTCGGAGACCCAGTACTTC. The whole variable domain, filled in from reference TRBV19 and TRBJ2-5, reads DGGITQSPKYLFRKEGQNVTLSCEQNLNHDAMYWYRQDPGQGLRLIYYSQIVNDFQKGDIAEGYSVSREKKESFPLTVTSAQKNPTAFYLCASRQTTSSETQYFGPGTRLLVL.

The chain combines TRBV19 with TRBJ2-1; TRBD2 matches 8 bases. V lost 8 bases to trimming and J lost 10 bases; unmatched junction nucleotides: 16. Germline V gene sequence: CDR1 LNHDA, CDR2 SQIVND (reference sequence). The CDR3 contains 15 residues. The CDR3 loop reads CASAAGTSNSREQFF. In DNA, the CDR3 is TGTGCCAGTGCTGCCGGGACTAGTAATTCTAGGGAGCAGTTCTTC.

The chain is built from TRBV29-1 and TRBJ2-1; 10 bases match TRBD2. The CDR3 runs to 16 residues. The junction had 13 bases not matched to a gene; V was cut back by 5 bases and J by 6 bases. Germline values: CDR1 SQVTM, CDR2 ANQGSEA. The CDR3, as DNA: TGCAGCGTTTCGTGGGCCCTAGCGGGGGCTCGCAATGAGCAGTTCTTC. This translates into CSVSWALAGARNEQFF.

The J gene is TRBJ1-5, the V gene TRBV19; 7 bases fit TRBD1. The CDR3 is 14 amino acids. CDR1 and CDR2 from the germline V gene are LNHDA and SQIVND (reference sequence). The V and J ends lost 8 bases and 3 bases, in that order; junction bases with no gene match: 7. CDR3 DNA: TGTGCCAGTCAAACAGGGGCTTTCAATCAGCCCCAGCATTTT. It encodes CASQTGAFNQPQHF.

The gene calls are TRBV11-3 and TRBJ2-5, with 8 bases aligning to TRBD1. Germline V CDR1 and CDR2: SGHNT, YENEEA. V was pared by 3 bases and J by 4 bases, with 4 bases of the junction left unmatched. The CDR3 is 14 amino acids. CDR3 sequence: CASSLNQGAETQYF. CDR3 sequence (DNA): TGTGCCAGCAGCTTGAACCAGGGGGCAGAGACCCAGTACTTC.

V and J are TRBV6-6 and TRBJ2-7; TRBD2 agrees at 7 bases. Per germline, CDR1 MNHNY and CDR2 SVGAGI (reference sequence). V dropped 6 bases and J dropped 1; count of bases not matched to a gene: 12. The CDR3 sequence is 16 residues long. CDR3 in amino acids: CASSKASSSGSYEQYF. Written as DNA, the CDR3 is TGTGCCAGCAGCAAGGCGTCTTCTAGCGGATCCTACGAGCAGTACTTC.

This clone was seen more than once but under ten times. This rearrangement joins TRBV5-1 to TRBJ1-2, with no clear D. CDR3 length: 15 amino acids. Germline CDR1 is SGHRS and CDR2 is YFSETQ. The ends were cut back, 0 bases at V and 6 bases at J, with 15 bases in the middle. As DNA, the CDR3 is TGCGCCAGCAGCTTGGTGGTGGTCGGGCTGGATGGCTACACCTTC. Its translation: CASSLVVVGLDGYTF.

V usage is TRBV2 and J usage is TRBJ2-7; TRBD2 aligns across 8 bases. Germline CDR1 reads SNHLY; CDR2 reads FYNNEI. CDR3 length: 13 amino acids. With V trimmed by 3 bases and J by 6 bases, 4 bases remained unmatched. The chain's CDR3 is CASSDQGLGEQYF. For the CDR3, the DNA is TGTGCCAGCAGTGATCAGGGACTAGGCGAGCAGTACTTC.

The DNA of the CDR3 is TGTGCCAGCAGCGTGATTACAGGGTATGAAGCTTTCTTT. This gives the protein CASSVITGYEAFF. The chain couples TRBV5-6 to TRBJ1-1; TRBD1 might be the D (6 bases). Germline-derived CDR1 and CDR2 are SGHDT and YYEEEE. The V end lost 4 bases, the J end lost 7 bases, and 14 bases lay between the germline ends. This CDR3 is built from 13 residues.

The J gene is TRBJ1-1, the V gene TRBV11-2, with 7 bases aligning to TRBD1. After removal of 5 bases from V and 0 bases from J, the junction contained 0 bases not matched to a gene. The V gene's germline CDR1 is SGHAT and CDR2 FQNNGV. This CDR3 has 13 residues. CDR3 region: CASSGTVNTEAFF. CDR3 nucleotide sequence: TGTGCCAGCAGCGGGACAGTGAACACTGAAGCTTTCTTT. Supplemented by reference TRBV11-2 and TRBJ1-1, the full variable domain reads EAGVAQSPRYKIIEKRQSVAFWCNPISGHATLYWYQQILGQGPKLLIQFQNNGVVDDSQLPKDRFSAERLKGVDSTLKIQPAKLEDSAVYLCASSGTVNTEAFFGQGTRLTVV.

The rearrangement uses TRBV9 and TRBJ2-2, with TRBD1 matching 11 bases. CDR3 length: 16 residues. Per the germline V gene, CDR1 is SGDLS and CDR2 is YYNGEE. V shed 3 bases, J shed 4 bases, and the junction held 5 bases outside the gene matches. CDR3 bases: TGTGCCAGCAGCGCCTCCGGGACAGGGGGCACCGGGGAGCTGTTTTTT. Translation: CASSASGTGGTGELFF.

The rearrangement joins TRBV19 to TRBJ2-5; D unresolved. This CDR3 is built from 14 residues. Germline CDR1 and CDR2: LNHDA and SQIVND (reference sequence). V lost 1 base and J lost 1, with 7 bases in between. The CDR3 protein is CASSIALTQETQYF. DNA for the CDR3: TGTGCCAGTAGTATAGCGCTCACCCAAGAGACCCAGTACTTC.

The rearrangement uses TRBV5-1 and TRBJ1-2, with D hard to call. The V end lost 0 bases, the J end lost 6 bases, and 15 bases lay between the germline ends. Germline-derived CDR1 and CDR2 are SGHRS and YFSETQ. The CDR3 extends over 15 amino acids. The CDR3 is CASSLDSNIFNGYTF. Here the CDR3 DNA reads TGCGCCAGCAGCTTGGACAGTAATATTTTTAATGGCTACACCTTC. Full variable domain (missing parts from reference TRBV5-1 and TRBJ1-2): KAGVTQTPRYLIKTRGQQVTLSCSPISGHRSVSWYQQTPGQGLQFLFEYFSETQRNKGNFPGRFSGRQFSNSRSEMNVSTLELGDSALYLCASSLDSNIFNGYTFGSGTRLTVV.

CDR3 in DNA: TGTGCCAGCAGTCCTCGCTCTGGGGGGGATTCACCCCTCCACTTT. Protein product: CASSPRSGGDSPLHF. V usage is TRBV6-4 and J usage is TRBJ1-6; TRBD1 might be the D (5 bases). The CDR3 contains 15 residues. V was trimmed by 5 bases and J by 8 bases, leaving 16 bases between them. Germline V gives CDR1 MRHNA, CDR2 SNTAGT.

This clone was seen more than once but under ten times. The CDR3 reads CARGPNQPQHF. The DNA of the CDR3 is TGCGCGCGGGGGCCCAATCAGCCCCAGCATTTT. The chain links TRBV10-1 to TRBJ1-5; a possible D gene is TRBD1 (6 bases). The length of the CDR3 is 11 residues. The germline gives CDR1 WNHNN, CDR2 SYGVQD (reference sequence).

This clone was observed once. The rearrangement links TRBV6-5 to TRBJ2-1, with 11 bases aligning to TRBD2. The ends lost 4 bases at V and 3 bases at J; junction bases unmatched: 2. The CDR3 contains 15 residues. Germline V gives CDR1 MNHEY, CDR2 SVGAGI. DNA of the CDR3: TGTGCCAGCAGTTCCGGGACTAGCGGCTACAATGAGCAGTTCTTC. Its protein is CASSSGTSGYNEQFF.

V and J are TRBV18 and TRBJ2-6; D is unclear. The CDR3 totals 16 residues. V dropped 5 bases and J dropped 0 bases, with 11 bases sitting between them. The germline CDR1 and CDR2 sequences are KGHSH and LQKENI. This CDR3 is CASSTDRSSGANVLTF. For the CDR3, the DNA is TGTGCCAGCTCAACCGACCGAAGCTCTGGGGCCAACGTCCTGACTTTC. Using reference TRBV18 and TRBJ2-6 for the parts outside the CDR3, the full variable domain is NAGVMQNPRHLVRRRGQEARLRCSPMKGHSHVYWYRQLPEEGLKFMVYLQKENIIDESGMPKERFSAEFPKEGPSILRIQQVVRGDSAAYFCASSTDRSSGANVLTFGAGSRLTVL.

The chain recombines TRBV6-5 with TRBJ2-7; perhaps D is TRBD1 or TRBD2 (5 bases each). The CDR3 spans 15 residues. Trimming took off 3 bases at V and 5 bases at J, with 17 bases between the two ends. Germline loops: CDR1 MNHEY, CDR2 SVGAGI. DNA of the CDR3: TGTGCCAGCAGTTATTGGGGGTCCCCCGGGGACGAGCAGTACTTC. Its protein product is CASSYWGSPGDEQYF.

The V gene is TRBV20-1, the J gene TRBJ2-7; D not certain. CDR3 length equals 11 residues. V was clipped by 2 bases and J by 4 bases, with 6 bases between them. Germline CDR1 is DFQATT and CDR2 is SNEGSKA (reference sequence). The CDR3 DNA reads as TGCAGTGCTAGAAACAATTACGAGCAGTACTTC. As protein: CSARNNYEQYF.

The chain links TRBV5-4 to TRBJ1-2; a possible D gene is TRBD1 (6 bases). The CDR3 consists of 14 residues. Germline V gene data show CDR1 as SGHNT and CDR2 as YYREEE (reference sequence). Between the trimmed V and J ends, which lost 5 bases and 8 bases, there was a span of 19 bases. The DNA for the CDR3 is TGTGCCAGCAGTCAAACTGGGGGGGCGCGAGGCTACACCTTC. Translated: CASSQTGGARGYTF.

J is TRBJ1-2 and V is TRBV3-1 (or the pseudogene TRBV3-2), with D possibly matching TRBD1 (5 bases). Trimming pared 5 bases from V and 8 bases from J, leaving 21 bases between. The CDR3 consists of 15 residues. Per the germline V gene, CDR1 is LGHDT and CDR2 is YNNKEL (reference sequence). This CDR3 reads CASSDWDRNGGGYTF. The DNA for the CDR3 is TGTGCCAGCAGCGACTGGGACCGCAACGGGGGGGGCTACACCTTC.

This clone has a single count. V and J are TRBV11-2 and TRBJ2-5, with D unclear. The CDR3 spans 15 residues. Germline CDR1 reads SGHAT; CDR2 reads FQNNGV. The V and J ends lost 5 bases and 7 bases respectively, with 20 bases between them. CDR3 in amino acids: CASSLSFTSGGTQYF. In DNA form, the CDR3 reads TGTGCCAGCAGCCTGTCCTTTACCTCTGGTGGGACCCAGTACTTC.

The rearrangement uses TRBV19 and TRBJ2-2, with 9 bases fitting TRBD1. Germline values: CDR1 LNHDA, CDR2 SQIVND (reference sequence). The CDR3 spans 14 residues. V was pared by 10 bases and J by 5 bases, with 8 bases of the junction left unmatched. CDR3 residues: CATYPGTGTGELFF. The CDR3 DNA reads as TGTGCCACTTATCCCGGGACAGGGACCGGGGAGCTGTTTTTT.

Judged by abundance, this clone is medium-sized. V gene TRBV25-1 combines with J gene TRBJ1-2; 9 nucleotides align to TRBD1. V lost 7 bases, J lost 7 bases, and 4 bases stayed unmatched. The CDR3 sequence is 12 residues long. CDR1 and CDR2 (germline): MGHDK, SYGVNS. The CDR3 nucleotides read TGTGCCAGCACTGACAGGGGGTTTGGCTACACCTTC. This sequence encodes CASTDRGFGYTF.

The chain couples TRBV6-5 to TRBJ2-7, with 7 positions matching TRBD1. The V gene's germline CDR1 is MNHEY and CDR2 SVGAGI. The CDR3 has 14 amino acids. Trimming cost V 6 bases and J 0 bases; bases outside gene matches: 5. The CDR3 DNA reads TGTGCCAGCAGGGACCGGGACAGCTCCTACGAGCAGTACTTC. Translating it yields CASRDRDSSYEQYF.

J is TRBJ2-5 and V is TRBV6-5; 8 bases match TRBD1. The J segment lost 4 bases and the V segment lost 9 bases, leaving 7 bases of the junction unmatched. Germline CDR1 MNHEY, CDR2 SVGAGI. This CDR3 is 13 amino acids long. CDR3: CASFMDRVETQYF. Here the CDR3 DNA reads TGTGCCAGTTTTATGGACAGGGTAGAGACCCAGTACTTC.

This chain connects TRBV6-4 to TRBJ1-1, with D possibly TRBD1 on 6 matching bases. Trimming removed 4 bases from V and 5 bases from J, with 17 bases in between. The CDR3 sequence is 15 residues long. CDR1 is MRHNA, CDR2 SNTAGT, per germline. CDR3 nucleotide sequence: TGTGCCAGCAGTGCCGCTGAAACAGGGAGAACTGAAGCTTTCTTT. This codes for CASSAAETGRTEAFF.

The chain links TRBV7-9 to TRBJ2-5; either TRBD1 or TRBD2 may fit D (5 bases each). The CDR3 contains 14 residues. Trimming shortened V by 2 bases and J by 5 bases, and 12 bases separated the two germline ends. Germline-derived CDR1 and CDR2 are SEHNR and FQNEAQ (reference sequence). The CDR3 DNA reads as TGTGCCAGCAGCTTAACGGGGCCCGGGGAGACCCAGTACTTC. This encodes CASSLTGPGETQYF.

The chain recombines TRBV4-1 with TRBJ2-7; D is unresolved. CDR1 MGHRA and CDR2 YSYEKL come from the germline V gene. V lost 4 bases, J lost 0 bases, and 10 bases lay in between. The CDR3 has 14 amino acids. CDR3 region: CASSPSPVSYEQYF. DNA of the CDR3: TGCGCCAGCAGCCCATCCCCAGTCTCCTACGAGCAGTACTTC.

The CDR3: CASSQDAQYLHF. Written as DNA, the CDR3 is TGTGCCAGCAGCCAAGATGCACAGTACCTCCACTTT. The genes are TRBV14 and TRBJ1-6; no clear D. CDR3 size: 12 residues. Trimming removed 0 bases from V and 15 bases from J, with 9 bases in between. Germline CDR1 is SGHDN and CDR2 is FVKESK.